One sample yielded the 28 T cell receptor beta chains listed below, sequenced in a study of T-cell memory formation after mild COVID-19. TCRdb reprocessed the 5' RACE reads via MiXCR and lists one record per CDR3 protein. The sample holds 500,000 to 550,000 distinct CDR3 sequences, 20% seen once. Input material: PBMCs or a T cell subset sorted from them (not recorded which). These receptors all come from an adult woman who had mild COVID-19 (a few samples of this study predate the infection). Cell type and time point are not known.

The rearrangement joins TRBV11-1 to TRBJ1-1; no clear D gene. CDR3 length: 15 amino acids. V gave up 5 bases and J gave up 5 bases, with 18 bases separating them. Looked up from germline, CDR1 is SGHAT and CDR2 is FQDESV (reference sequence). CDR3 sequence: CASSQSSTQGTEAFF. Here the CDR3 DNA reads TGTGCCAGCAGCCAATCCTCGACCCAAGGAACTGAAGCTTTCTTT.

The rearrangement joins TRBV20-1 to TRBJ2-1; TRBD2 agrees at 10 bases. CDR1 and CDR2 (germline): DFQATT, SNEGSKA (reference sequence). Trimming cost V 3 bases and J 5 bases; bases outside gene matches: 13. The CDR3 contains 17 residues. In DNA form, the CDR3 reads TGCAGTGCTAGTCTCCCAGCTAGCCTAGCGGGGGACAATGAGCAGTTCTTC. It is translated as CSASLPASLAGDNEQFF.

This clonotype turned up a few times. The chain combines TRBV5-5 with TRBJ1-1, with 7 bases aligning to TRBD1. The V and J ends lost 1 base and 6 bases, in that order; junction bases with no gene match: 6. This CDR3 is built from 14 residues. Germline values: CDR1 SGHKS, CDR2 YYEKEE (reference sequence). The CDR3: CASSLIPTGAEAFF. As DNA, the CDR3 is TGTGCCAGCAGCTTGATACCCACAGGGGCTGAAGCTTTCTTT. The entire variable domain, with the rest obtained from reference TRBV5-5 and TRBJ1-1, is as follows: DAGVTQSPTHLIKTRGQQVTLRCSPISGHKSVSWYQQVLGQGPQFIFQYYEKEERGRGNFPDRFSARQFPNYSSELNVNALLLGDSALYLCASSLIPTGAEAFFGQGTRLTVV.

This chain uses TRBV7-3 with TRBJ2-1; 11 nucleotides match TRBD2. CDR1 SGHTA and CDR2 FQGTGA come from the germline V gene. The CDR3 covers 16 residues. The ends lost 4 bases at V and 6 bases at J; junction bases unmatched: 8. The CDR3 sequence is CASSSVGTSGFNEQFF. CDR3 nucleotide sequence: TGTGCCAGCAGCTCCGTCGGGACTAGCGGTTTCAATGAGCAGTTCTTC.

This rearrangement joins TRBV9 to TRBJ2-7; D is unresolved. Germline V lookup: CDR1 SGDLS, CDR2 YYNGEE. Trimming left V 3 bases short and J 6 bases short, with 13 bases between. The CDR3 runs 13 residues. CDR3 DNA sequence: TGTGCCAGCAGCGCAGACTCTGCGACCGAGCAGTACTTC. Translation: CASSADSATEQYF.

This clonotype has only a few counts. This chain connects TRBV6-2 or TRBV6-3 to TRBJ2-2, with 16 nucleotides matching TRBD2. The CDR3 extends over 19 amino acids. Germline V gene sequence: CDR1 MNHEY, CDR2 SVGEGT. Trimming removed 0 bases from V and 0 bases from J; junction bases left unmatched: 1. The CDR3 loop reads CASSYSGLAGGTNTGELFF. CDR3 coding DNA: TGTGCCAGCAGTTACTCGGGACTAGCGGGAGGGACGAACACCGGGGAGCTGTTTTTT.

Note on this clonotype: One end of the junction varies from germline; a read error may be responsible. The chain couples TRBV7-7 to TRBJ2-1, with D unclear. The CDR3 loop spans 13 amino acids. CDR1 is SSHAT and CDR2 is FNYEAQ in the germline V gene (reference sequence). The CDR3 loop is CASSSEAYNEQFF. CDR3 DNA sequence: TGTGCTAGCAGCTCGGAAGCTTACAATGAGCAGTTCTTC.

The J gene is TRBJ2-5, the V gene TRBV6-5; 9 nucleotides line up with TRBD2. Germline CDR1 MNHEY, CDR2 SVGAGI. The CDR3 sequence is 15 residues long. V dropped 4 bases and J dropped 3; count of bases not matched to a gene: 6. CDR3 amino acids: CASSSVSGGEETQYF. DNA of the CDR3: TGTGCCAGCAGTTCCGTTAGCGGGGGTGAAGAGACCCAGTACTTC.

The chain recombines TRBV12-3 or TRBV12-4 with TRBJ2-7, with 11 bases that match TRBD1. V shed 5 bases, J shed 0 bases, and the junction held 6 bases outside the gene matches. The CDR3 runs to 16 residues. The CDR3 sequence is CASSAGQGAISYEQYF. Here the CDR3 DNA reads TGTGCCAGCAGTGCCGGACAGGGGGCAATCTCCTACGAGCAGTACTTC.

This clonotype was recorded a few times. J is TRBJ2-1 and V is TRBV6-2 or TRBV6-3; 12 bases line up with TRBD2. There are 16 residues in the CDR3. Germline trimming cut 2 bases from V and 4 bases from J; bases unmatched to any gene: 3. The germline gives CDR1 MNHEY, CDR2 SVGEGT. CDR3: CASSYTLAGGYNEQFF. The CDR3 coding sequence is TGTGCCAGCAGTTACACCCTAGCGGGAGGGTACAATGAGCAGTTCTTC.

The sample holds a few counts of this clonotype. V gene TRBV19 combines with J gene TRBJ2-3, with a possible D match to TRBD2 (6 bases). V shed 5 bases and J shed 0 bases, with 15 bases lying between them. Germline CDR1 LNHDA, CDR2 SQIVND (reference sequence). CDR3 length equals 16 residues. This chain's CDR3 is CASSLRTIPSTDTQYF. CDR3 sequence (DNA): TGTGCCAGTAGTCTCCGGACTATTCCTAGCACAGATACGCAGTATTTT. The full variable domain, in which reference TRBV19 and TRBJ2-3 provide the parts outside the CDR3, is DGGITQSPKYLFRKEGQNVTLSCEQNLNHDAMYWYRQDPGQGLRLIYYSQIVNDFQKGDIAEGYSVSREKKESFPLTVTSAQKNPTAFYLCASSLRTIPSTDTQYFGPGTRLTVL.

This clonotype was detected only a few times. CDR3 DNA sequence: TGTGCCAGCAGTTTAGAAGTGGGGGTAAAGCAGTACTTC. Translated, it gives CASSLEVGVKQYF. This chain links TRBV12-3 or TRBV12-4 with TRBJ2-7; D may be TRBD1 or TRBD2 (5 bases each). The CDR3 runs 13 residues. Trimming stripped 1 base from V and 8 bases from J, with 12 bases between.

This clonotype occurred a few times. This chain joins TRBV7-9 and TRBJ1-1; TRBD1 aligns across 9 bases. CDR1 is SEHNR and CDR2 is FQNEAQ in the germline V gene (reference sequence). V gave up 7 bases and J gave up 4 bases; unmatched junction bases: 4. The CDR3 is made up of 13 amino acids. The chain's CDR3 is CASKTGGSTEAFF. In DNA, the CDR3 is TGTGCCAGCAAGACAGGGGGAAGCACTGAAGCTTTCTTT. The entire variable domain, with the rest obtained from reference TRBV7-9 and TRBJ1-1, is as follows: DTGVSQNPRHKITKRGQNVTFRCDPISEHNRLYWYRQTLGQGPEFLTYFQNEAQLEKSRLLSDRFSAERPKGSFSTLEIQRTEQGDSAMYLCASKTGGSTEAFFGQGTRLTVV.

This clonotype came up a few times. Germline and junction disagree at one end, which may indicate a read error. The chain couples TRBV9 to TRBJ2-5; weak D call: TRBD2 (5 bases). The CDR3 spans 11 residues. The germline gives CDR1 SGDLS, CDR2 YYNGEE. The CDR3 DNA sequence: TGTGCCAGCAGCGAGAACCGGGATTCACGTTTC. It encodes CASSENRDSRF.

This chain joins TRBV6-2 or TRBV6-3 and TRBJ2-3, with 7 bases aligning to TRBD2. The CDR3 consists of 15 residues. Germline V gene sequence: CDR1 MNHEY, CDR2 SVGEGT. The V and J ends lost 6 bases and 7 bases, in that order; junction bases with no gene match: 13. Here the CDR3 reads CASSPTSEGKNTQYF. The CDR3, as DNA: TGTGCCAGCAGCCCTACTAGCGAGGGGAAGAATACGCAGTATTTT.

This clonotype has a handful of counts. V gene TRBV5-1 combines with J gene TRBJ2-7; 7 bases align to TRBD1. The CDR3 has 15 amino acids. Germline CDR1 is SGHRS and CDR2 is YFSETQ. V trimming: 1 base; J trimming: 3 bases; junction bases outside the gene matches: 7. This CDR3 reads CASSLSGQEGYEQYF. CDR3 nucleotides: TGCGCCAGCAGCTTGTCCGGACAGGAAGGCTACGAGCAGTACTTC.

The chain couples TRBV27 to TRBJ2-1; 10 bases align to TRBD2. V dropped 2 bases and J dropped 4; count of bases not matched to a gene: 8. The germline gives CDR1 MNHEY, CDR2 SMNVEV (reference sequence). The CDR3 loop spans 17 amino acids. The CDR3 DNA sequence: TGTGCCAGCAGTTTAAAGGGTAGCGGGGGGCTTTACAATGAGCAGTTCTTC. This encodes CASSLKGSGGLYNEQFF.

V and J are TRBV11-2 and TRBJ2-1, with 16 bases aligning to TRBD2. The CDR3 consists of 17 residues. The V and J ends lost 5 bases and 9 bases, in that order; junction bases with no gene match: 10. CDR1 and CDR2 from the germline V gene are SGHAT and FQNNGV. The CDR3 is CASSHHGTSGRALEQFF. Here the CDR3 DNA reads TGTGCCAGCAGCCATCACGGGACTAGCGGGAGGGCCCTTGAGCAGTTCTTC.

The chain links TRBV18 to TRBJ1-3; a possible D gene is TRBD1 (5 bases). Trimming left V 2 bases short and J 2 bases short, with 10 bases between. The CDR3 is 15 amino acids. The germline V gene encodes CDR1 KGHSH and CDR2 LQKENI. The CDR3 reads CASSPISGPGNTIYF. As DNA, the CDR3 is TGTGCCAGCTCACCAATTTCGGGGCCTGGAAACACCATATATTTT.

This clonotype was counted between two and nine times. The CDR3 protein is CASKLAGAYEQYF. The CDR3, as DNA: TGTGCCAGCAAACTCGCGGGAGCGTACGAGCAGTACTTC. The genes are TRBV7-9 and TRBJ2-7; TRBD2 agrees at 7 bases. Per the germline V gene, CDR1 is SEHNR and CDR2 is FQNEAQ (reference sequence). CDR3 length: 13 residues. The V and J ends lost 7 bases and 4 bases, in that order; junction bases with no gene match: 7.

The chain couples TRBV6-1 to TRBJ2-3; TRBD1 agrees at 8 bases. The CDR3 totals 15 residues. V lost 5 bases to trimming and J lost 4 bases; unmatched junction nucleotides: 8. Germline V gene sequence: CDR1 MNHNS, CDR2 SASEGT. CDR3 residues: CASSPRTGLADTQYF. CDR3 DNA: TGTGCCAGCAGTCCCCGGACAGGGTTGGCAGATACGCAGTATTTT.

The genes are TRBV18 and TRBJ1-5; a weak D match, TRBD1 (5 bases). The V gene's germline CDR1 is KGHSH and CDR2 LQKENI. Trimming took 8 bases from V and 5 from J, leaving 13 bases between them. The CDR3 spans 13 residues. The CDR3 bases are TGTGCCAGCCAACGGGGGGGGGATCAGCCCCAGCATTTT. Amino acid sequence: CASQRGGDQPQHF.

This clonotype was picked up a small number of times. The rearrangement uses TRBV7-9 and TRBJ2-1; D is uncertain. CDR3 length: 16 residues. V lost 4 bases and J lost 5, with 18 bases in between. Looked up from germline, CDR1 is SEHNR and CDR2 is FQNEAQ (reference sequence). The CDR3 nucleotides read TGTGCCAGCAGCTCGTCCGACGAACAGACCCACAATGAGCAGTTCTTC. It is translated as CASSSSDEQTHNEQFF. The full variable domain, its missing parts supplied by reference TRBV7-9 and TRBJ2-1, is DTGVSQNPRHKITKRGQNVTFRCDPISEHNRLYWYRQTLGQGPEFLTYFQNEAQLEKSRLLSDRFSAERPKGSFSTLEIQRTEQGDSAMYLCASSSSDEQTHNEQFFGPGTRLTVL.

The CDR3 loop is CASSPGLVGRIYEQYF. The CDR3 DNA reads TGTGCCAGCAGTCCCGGACTAGTGGGACGAATCTACGAGCAGTACTTC. This chain links TRBV12-3 or TRBV12-4 with TRBJ2-7; 7 bases are a match to TRBD2. This CDR3 comprises 16 residues. V shed 5 bases and J 3 bases; nucleotides not matched to a gene: 13.

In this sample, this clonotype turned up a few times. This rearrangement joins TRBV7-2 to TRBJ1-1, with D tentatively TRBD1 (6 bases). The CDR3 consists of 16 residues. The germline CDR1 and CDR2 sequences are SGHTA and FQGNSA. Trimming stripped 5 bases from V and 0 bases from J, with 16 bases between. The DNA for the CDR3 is TGTGCCAGCAGCATGGGACCGGCAGGGGTGAACACTGAAGCTTTCTTT. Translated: CASSMGPAGVNTEAFF. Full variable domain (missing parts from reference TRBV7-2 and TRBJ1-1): GAGVSQSPSNKVTEKGKDVELRCDPISGHTALYWYRQSLGQGLEFLIYFQGNSAPDKSGLPSDRFSAERTGGSVSTLTIQRTQQEDSAVYLCASSMGPAGVNTEAFFGQGTRLTVV.

The CDR3 DNA reads as TGCGCCAGCAGTCCCAAATCGGGGGAGCAGTACTTC. This sequence encodes CASSPKSGEQYF. This chain links TRBV4-1 with TRBJ2-7, with D possibly being TRBD2 (5 bases). The CDR3 sequence is 12 residues long. Trimming took off 6 bases at V and 7 bases at J, with 13 bases between the two ends. From germline, CDR1 is MGHRA and CDR2 YSYEKL.

This CDR3 is CASNPWGGLEAFF. CDR3 bases: TGTGCCAGCAATCCCTGGGGGGGCCTTGAAGCTTTCTTT. The genes are TRBV5-5 and TRBJ1-1, with D tentatively TRBD1 (6 bases). Germline V lookup: CDR1 SGHKS, CDR2 YYEKEE (reference sequence). There are 13 residues in the CDR3. V dropped 6 bases and J dropped 7 bases, with 16 bases sitting between them. Looking up the rest from reference TRBV5-5 and TRBJ1-1 gives the full variable domain: DAGVTQSPTHLIKTRGQQVTLRCSPISGHKSVSWYQQVLGQGPQFIFQYYEKEERGRGNFPDRFSARQFPNYSSELNVNALLLGDSALYLCASNPWGGLEAFFGQGTRLTVV.

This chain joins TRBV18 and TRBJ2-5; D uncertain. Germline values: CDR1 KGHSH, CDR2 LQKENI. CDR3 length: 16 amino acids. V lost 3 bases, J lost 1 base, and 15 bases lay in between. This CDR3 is CASSPSYGRTQETQYF. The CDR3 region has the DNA TGTGCCAGCTCACCGTCATACGGACGGACCCAAGAGACCCAGTACTTC.